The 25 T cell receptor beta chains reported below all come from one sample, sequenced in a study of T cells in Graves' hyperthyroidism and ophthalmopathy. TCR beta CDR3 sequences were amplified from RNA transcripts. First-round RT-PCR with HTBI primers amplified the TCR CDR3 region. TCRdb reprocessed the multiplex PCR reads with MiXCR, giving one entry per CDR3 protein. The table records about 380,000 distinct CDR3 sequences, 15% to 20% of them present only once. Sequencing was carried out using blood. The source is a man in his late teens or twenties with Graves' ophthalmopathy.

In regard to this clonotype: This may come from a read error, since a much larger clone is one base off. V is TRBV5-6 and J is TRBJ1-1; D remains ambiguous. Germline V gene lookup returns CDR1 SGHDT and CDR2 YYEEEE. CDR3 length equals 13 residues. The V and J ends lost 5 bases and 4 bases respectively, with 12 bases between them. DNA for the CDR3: TGTGCCAGCAGTCCGATGGGAGGCACTGAAGCTTTCTTT. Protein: CASSPMGGTEAFF.

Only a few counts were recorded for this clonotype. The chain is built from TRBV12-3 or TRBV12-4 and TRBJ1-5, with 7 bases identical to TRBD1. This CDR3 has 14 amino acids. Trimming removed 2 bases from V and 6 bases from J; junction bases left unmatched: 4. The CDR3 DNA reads TGTGCCAGCAGTTTACTCCAGGGGGGTCAGCCCCAGCATTTT. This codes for CASSLLQGGQPQHF.

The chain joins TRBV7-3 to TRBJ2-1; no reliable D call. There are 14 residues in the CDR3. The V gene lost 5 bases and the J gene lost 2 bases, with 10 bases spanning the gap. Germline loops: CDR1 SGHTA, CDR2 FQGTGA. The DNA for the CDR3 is TGTGCCAGCAGCGCAGATGACCCCTACAATGAGCAGTTCTTC. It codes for CASSADDPYNEQFF.

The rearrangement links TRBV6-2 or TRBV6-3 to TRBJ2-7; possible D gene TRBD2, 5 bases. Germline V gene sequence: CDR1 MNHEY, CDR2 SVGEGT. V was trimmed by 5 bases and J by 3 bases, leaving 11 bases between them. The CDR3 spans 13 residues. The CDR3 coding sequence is TGTGCCAGCAGTGCAGACGGGATCTACGAGCAGTACTTC. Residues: CASSADGIYEQYF.

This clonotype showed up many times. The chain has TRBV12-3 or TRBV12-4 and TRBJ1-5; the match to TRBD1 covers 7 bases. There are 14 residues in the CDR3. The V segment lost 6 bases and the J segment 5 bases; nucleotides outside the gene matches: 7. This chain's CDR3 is CASSPGTADQPQHF. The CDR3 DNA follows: TGTGCCAGCAGCCCCGGGACAGCTGATCAGCCCCAGCATTTT.

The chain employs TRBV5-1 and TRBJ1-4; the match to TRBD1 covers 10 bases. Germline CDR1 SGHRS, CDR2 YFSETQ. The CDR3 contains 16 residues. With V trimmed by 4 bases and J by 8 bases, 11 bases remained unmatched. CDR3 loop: CASSLVGDRGREKLFF. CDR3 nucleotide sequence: TGCGCCAGCAGCCTCGTAGGGGACAGGGGTAGGGAAAAACTGTTTTTT.

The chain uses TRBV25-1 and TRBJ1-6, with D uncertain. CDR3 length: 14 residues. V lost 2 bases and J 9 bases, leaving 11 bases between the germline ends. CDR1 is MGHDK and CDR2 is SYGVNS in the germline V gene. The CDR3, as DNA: TGTGCCAGCAGTGAACTAGGCAATGGTTCACCCCTCCACTTT. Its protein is CASSELGNGSPLHF.

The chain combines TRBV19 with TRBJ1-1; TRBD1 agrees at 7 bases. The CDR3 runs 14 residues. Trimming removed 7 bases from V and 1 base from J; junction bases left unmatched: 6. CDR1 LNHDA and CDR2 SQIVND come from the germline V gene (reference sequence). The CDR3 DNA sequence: TGTGCCAGTACAACGGACAGGTCGAACACTGAAGCTTTCTTT. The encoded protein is CASTTDRSNTEAFF.

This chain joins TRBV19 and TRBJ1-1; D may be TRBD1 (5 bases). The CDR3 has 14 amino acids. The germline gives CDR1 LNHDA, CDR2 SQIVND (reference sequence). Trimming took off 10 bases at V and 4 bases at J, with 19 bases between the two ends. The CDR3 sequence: CATKRGVVGTEAFF. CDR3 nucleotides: TGTGCCACCAAGCGAGGGGTGGTGGGCACTGAAGCTTTCTTT.

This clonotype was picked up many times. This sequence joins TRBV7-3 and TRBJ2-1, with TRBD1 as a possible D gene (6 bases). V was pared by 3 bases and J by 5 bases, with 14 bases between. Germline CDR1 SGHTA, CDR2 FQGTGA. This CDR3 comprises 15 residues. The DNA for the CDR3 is TGTGCCAGCAGCTTTTTTGGGGGCCCTAACAATGAGCAGTTCTTC. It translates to CASSFFGGPNNEQFF.

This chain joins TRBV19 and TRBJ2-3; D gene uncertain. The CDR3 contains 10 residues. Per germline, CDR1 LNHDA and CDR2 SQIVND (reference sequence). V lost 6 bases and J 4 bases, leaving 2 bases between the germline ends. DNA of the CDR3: TGTGCCAGTAGCGCAGATACGCAGTATTTT. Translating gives CASSADTQYF.

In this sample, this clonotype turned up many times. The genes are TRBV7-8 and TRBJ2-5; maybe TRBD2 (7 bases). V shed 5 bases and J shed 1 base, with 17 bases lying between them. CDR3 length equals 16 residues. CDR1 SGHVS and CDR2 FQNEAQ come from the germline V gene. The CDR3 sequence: CASSHPQGGGQETQYF. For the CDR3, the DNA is TGTGCCAGCAGCCACCCCCAAGGGGGGGGCCAAGAGACCCAGTACTTC.

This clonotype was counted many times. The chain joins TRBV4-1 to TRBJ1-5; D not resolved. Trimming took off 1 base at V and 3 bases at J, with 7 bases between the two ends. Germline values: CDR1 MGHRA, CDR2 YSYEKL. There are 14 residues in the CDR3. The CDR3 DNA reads TGCGCCAGCAGCCAAGTTATGGTCAATCAGCCCCAGCATTTT. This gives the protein CASSQVMVNQPQHF.

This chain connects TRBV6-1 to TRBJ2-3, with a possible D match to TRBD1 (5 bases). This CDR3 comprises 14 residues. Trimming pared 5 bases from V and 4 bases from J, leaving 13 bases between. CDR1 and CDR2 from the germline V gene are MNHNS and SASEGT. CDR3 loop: CASSLTDEADTQYF. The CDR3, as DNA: TGTGCCAGCAGTTTGACAGACGAGGCAGATACGCAGTATTTT.

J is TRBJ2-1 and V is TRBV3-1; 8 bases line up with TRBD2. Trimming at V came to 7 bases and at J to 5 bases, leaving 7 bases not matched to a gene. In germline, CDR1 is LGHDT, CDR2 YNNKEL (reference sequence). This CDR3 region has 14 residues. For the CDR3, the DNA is TGTGCCAGCAACACAGCGGGGGATGACAATGAGCAGTTCTTC. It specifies CASNTAGDDNEQFF.

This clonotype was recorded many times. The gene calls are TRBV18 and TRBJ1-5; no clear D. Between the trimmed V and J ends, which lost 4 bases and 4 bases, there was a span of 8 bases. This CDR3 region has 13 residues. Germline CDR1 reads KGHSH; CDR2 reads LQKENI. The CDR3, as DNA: TGTGCCAGCTCACGGGCAGCGAATCAGCCCCAGCATTTT. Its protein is CASSRAANQPQHF.

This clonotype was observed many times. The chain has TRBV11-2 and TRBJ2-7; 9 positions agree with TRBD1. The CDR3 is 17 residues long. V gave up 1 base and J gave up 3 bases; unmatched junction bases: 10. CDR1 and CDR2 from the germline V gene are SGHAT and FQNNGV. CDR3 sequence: CASSLVGPGTGIYEQYF. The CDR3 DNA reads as TGTGCCAGCAGCTTAGTTGGCCCCGGGACAGGGATCTACGAGCAGTACTTC.

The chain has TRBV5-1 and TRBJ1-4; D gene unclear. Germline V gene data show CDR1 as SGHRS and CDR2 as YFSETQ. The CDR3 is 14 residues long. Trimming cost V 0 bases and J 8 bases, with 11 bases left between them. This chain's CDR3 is CASSLVGQLEKLFF. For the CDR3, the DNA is TGCGCCAGCAGCTTGGTCGGGCAATTGGAAAAACTGTTTTTT.

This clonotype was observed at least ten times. The CDR3 loop reads CASSLVGGSKNIQYF. The DNA for the CDR3 is TGTGCCAGCAGCCTCGTGGGGGGTTCCAAAAACATTCAGTACTTC. This chain links TRBV3-1 with TRBJ2-4, with D possibly being TRBD2 (6 bases). Germline CDR1 is LGHDT and CDR2 is YNNKEL (reference sequence). The CDR3 extends over 15 amino acids. V was pared by 4 bases and J by 2 bases, with 12 bases between.

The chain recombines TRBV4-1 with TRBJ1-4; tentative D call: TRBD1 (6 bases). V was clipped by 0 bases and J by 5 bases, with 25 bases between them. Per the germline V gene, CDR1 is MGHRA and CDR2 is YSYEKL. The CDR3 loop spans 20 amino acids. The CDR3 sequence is CASSQDLTKGVGGYNEKLFF. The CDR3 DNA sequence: TGCGCCAGCAGCCAAGATCTAACGAAGGGGGTTGGGGGATACAATGAAAAACTGTTTTTT.

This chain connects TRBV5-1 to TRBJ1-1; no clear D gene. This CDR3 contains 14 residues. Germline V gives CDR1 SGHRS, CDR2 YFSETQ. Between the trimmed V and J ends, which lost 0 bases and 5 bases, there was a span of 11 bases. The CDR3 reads CASSLAWAGTEAFF. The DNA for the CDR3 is TGCGCCAGCAGCTTGGCCTGGGCGGGGACTGAAGCTTTCTTT.

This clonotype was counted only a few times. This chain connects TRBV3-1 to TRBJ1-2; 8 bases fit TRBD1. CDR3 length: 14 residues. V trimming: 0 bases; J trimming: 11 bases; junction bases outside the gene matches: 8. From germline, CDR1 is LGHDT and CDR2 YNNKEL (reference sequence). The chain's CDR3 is CASSQDQGTGRYTF. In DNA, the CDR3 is TGTGCCAGCAGCCAAGACCAGGGGACAGGTCGGTACACCTTC.

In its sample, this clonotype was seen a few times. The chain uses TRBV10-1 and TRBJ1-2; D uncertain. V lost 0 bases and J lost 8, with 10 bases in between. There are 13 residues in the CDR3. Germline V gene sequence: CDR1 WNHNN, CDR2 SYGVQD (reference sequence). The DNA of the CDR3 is TGCGCCAGCAGTGAGTCGACTCTGTCCGGCTACACCTTC. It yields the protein CASSESTLSGYTF.

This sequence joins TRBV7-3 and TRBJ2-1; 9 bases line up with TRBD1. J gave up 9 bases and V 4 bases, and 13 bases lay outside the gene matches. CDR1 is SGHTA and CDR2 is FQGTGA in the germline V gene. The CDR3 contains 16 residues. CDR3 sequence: CASSSGPGQGPTEQFF. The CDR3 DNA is TGTGCCAGCAGCTCAGGCCCGGGACAGGGACCGACTGAGCAGTTCTTC.

CDR3 coding DNA: TGTGCCAGCACCAGGGAAGGCTACGAGCAGTACTTC. This codes for CASTREGYEQYF. The rearrangement links TRBV5-6 to TRBJ2-7; D is possibly TRBD1 (5 bases). The CDR3 loop spans 12 amino acids. Looked up from germline, CDR1 is SGHDT and CDR2 is YYEEEE. V lost 6 bases and J lost 3, with 10 bases in between.